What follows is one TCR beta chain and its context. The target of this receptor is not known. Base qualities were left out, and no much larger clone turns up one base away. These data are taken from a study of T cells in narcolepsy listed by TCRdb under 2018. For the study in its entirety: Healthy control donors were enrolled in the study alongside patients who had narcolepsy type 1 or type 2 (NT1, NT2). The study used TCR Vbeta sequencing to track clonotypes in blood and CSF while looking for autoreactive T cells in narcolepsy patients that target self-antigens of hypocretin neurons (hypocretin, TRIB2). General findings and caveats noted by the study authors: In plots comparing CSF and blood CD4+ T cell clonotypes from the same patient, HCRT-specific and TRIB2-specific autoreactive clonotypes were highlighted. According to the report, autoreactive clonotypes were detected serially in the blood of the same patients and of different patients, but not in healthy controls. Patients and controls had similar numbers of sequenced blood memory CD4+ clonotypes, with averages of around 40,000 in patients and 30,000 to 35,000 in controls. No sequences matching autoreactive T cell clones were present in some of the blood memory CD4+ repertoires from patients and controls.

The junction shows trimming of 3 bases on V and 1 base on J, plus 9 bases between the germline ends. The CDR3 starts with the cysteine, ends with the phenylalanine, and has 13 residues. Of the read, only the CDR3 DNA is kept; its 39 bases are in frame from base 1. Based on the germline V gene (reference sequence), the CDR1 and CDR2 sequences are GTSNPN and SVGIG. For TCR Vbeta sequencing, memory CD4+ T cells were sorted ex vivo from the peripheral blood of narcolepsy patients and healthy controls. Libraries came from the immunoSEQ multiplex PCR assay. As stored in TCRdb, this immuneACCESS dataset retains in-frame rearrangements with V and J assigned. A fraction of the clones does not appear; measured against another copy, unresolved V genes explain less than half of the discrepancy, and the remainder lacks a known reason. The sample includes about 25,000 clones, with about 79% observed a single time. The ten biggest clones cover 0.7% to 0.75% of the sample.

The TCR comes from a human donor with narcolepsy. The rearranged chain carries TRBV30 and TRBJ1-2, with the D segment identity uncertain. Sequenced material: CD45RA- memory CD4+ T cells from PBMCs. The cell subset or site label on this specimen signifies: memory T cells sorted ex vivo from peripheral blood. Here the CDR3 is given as CAWRSVLNYGYTF. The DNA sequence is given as TGTGCCTGGAGGTCAGTGCTTAACTATGGCTACACCTTC.